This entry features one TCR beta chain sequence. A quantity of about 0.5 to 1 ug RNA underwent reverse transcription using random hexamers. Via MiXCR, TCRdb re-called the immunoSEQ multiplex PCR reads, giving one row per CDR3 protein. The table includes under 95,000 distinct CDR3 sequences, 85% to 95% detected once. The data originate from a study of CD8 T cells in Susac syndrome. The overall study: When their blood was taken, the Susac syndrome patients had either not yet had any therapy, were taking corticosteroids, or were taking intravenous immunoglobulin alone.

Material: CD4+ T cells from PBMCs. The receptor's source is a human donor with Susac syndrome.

CDR3 in amino acids: CASSLQGDIALRYGYTF. The CDR3 coding sequence is TGTGCCAGCAGCTTACAGGGAGATATCGCTTTACGTTATGGCTACACCTTC. The chain employs TRBV7-2 and TRBJ1-2; weak D call: TRBD1 (5 bases). CDR1 is SGHTA and CDR2 is FQGNSA in the germline V gene. The CDR3 covers 17 residues. The ends were cut back, 2 bases at V and 5 bases at J, with 21 bases in the middle.